This TCR beta chain was sequenced for a study of monozygotic twins with cystic fibrosis. For the study at large: Library input was about 3 micrograms of fragmented DNA, with roughly 14 PCR cycles. General study findings and limits: Shared CDR3 numbers were not associated with age, concordance or severity.

Concerning this clone: Its antigen is unknown.

The junction had 4 bases not matched to a gene; V was cut back by 1 base and J by 7 bases. The germline V gene has CDR1 GTSNPN and CDR2 SVGIG (reference sequence). The CDR3 sequence is 13 residues long. Some clones are missing from TCRdb's copy, which holds only in-frame ones; the method was immunoSEQ multiplex PCR. Here the sample spans 9,500 to 10,000 clones, over 98% being singletons. The sequenced sample consisted of blood. This rearrangement joins TRBV30 to TRBJ2-1; 7 bases are shared with TRBD2. The sequence derives from a girl aged 2-10 years with cystic fibrosis. CDR3 sequence reads: CAWSANSGNEQFF. DNA of the CDR3: TGTGCCTGGAGTGCCAATAGCGGGAATGAGCAGTTCTTC.